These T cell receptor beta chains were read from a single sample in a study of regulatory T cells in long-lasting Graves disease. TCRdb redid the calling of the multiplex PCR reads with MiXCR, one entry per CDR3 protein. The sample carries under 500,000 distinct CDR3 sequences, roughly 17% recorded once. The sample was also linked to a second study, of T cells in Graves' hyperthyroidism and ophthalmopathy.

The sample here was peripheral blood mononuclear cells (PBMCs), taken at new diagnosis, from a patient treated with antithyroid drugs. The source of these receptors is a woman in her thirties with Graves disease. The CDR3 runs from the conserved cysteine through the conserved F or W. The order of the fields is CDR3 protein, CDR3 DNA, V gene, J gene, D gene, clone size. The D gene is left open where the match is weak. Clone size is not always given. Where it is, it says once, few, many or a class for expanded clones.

CSARDQDTGELFF	TGCAGTGCTAGAGATCAGGACACCGGGGAGCTGTTTTTT	TRBV20-1	TRBJ2-2	NA	NA
CASSEALSVQPQHF	TGTGCCAGCAGTGAAGCGCTTAGTGTTCAGCCCCAGCATTTT	TRBV2	TRBJ1-5	NA	many
CASSEQGSQPQHF	TGTGCCAGCAGCGAACAGGGGAGTCAGCCCCAGCATTTT	TRBV16	TRBJ1-5	TRBD1	many
CSGPDGRGGRQGMEQFF	TGCAGTGGCCCTGACGGCAGAGGCGGGAGACAGGGCATGGAGCAGTTCTTC	TRBV20-1	TRBJ2-1	NA	many
CASRWGISQPQHF	TGTGCCAGCAGGTGGGGAATAAGTCAGCCCCAGCATTTT	TRBV6-1	TRBJ1-5	NA	NA
CASTAQLQDQPQHF	TGTGCCAGCACCGCCCAATTACAGGATCAGCCCCAGCATTTT	TRBV28	TRBJ1-5	NA	NA
CASRPQGAPDEQYF	TGCGCCAGCAGACCACAGGGGGCTCCTGACGAGCAGTACTTC	TRBV10-2	TRBJ2-7	TRBD1	NA
CASSLAGTFNTDTQYF	TGTGCCAGCAGCTTGGCTGGGACCTTCAACACAGATACGCAGTATTTT	TRBV11-2	TRBJ2-3	NA	many
CASSVQGAHNEKLFF	TGTGCCAGCAGTGTCCAGGGGGCGCATAATGAAAAACTGTTTTTT	TRBV6-1	TRBJ1-4	TRBD1	many
CASSLSSWEQFF	TGCGCCAGCAGCTTGAGCAGTTGGGAGCAGTTCTTC	TRBV5-1	TRBJ2-1	NA	many
CASTDIQGAMDNQPQHF	TGTGCCAGCACCGACATACAGGGGGCAATGGACAATCAGCCCCAGCATTTT	TRBV6-1	TRBJ1-5	TRBD1	many
CASSSRGYAYNEQFF	TGTGCCAGCAGCTCCCGGGGGTACGCTTACAATGAGCAGTTCTTC	TRBV6-1	TRBJ2-1	NA	many
CASSPTPGLAGANEQFF	TGTGCCAGCAGTCCTACCCCCGGACTAGCGGGAGCCAATGAGCAGTTCTTC	TRBV28	TRBJ2-1	TRBD2	many
CASSSSGTGIRGYTF	TGTGCCAGCAGCTCCTCCGGGACAGGCATTCGGGGCTACACCTTC	TRBV7-8	TRBJ1-2	TRBD1	many
CASSQGVLGGRKTDTQYF	TGTGCCAGCAGCCAAGGAGTCCTTGGCGGGAGGAAGACAGATACGCAGTATTTT	TRBV11-1	TRBJ2-3	TRBD2	NA
CASRMEQDTEAFF	TGTGCCAGCAGGATGGAGCAGGACACTGAAGCTTTCTTT	TRBV2	TRBJ1-1	NA	NA
CASNSAGNTEAFF	TGCGCCAGCAATTCGGCAGGGAACACTGAAGCTTTCTTT	TRBV5-1	TRBJ1-1	NA	few
CASTGTGGAYEQYF	TGTGCCAGCACCGGGACAGGGGGCGCTTACGAGCAGTACTTC	TRBV6-1	TRBJ2-7	TRBD1	many
CAWRDVWTGKNEKLFF	TGTGCCTGGAGAGACGTGTGGACAGGGAAAAATGAAAAACTGTTTTTT	TRBV30	TRBJ1-4	TRBD1	many
CSAGDRLAGGRAKEQFF	TGCAGTGCTGGAGACCGACTAGCGGGAGGTCGCGCTAAGGAGCAGTTCTTC	TRBV20-1	TRBJ2-1	TRBD2	many
CASSLVDRSIDEQYF	TGCGCCAGCAGCTTGGTGGACAGGTCTATAGACGAGCAGTACTTC	TRBV5-1	TRBJ2-7	TRBD1	many
CASNPGQGAYEQYF	TGCGCCAGCAACCCGGGACAGGGGGCTTACGAGCAGTACTTC	TRBV5-1	TRBJ2-7	TRBD1	NA
CASSPRGTKNIQYF	TGTGCCAGCAGCCCGCGGGGAACCAAAAACATTCAGTACTTC	TRBV7-9	TRBJ2-4	NA	few
CASSQAQSSYEQYF	TGCGCCAGCAGCCAAGCGCAGAGCTCCTACGAGCAGTACTTC	TRBV4-1	TRBJ2-7	NA	many
CASTSGGSYNEQFF	TGTGCCAGCACCTCGGGGGGTTCCTACAATGAGCAGTTCTTC	TRBV11-2	TRBJ2-1	TRBD2	many
CASTLGTGHTNTGELFF	TGTGCCAGCACTCTCGGTACGGGACACACGAACACCGGGGAGCTGTTTTTT	TRBV6-1	TRBJ2-2	NA	many
CSAPAGGTGELFF	TGCAGTGCTCCTGCGGGAGGCACCGGGGAGCTGTTTTTT	TRBV20-1	TRBJ2-2	TRBD2	few
CASSDKNTGELFF	TGTGCCAGCAGCGACAAGAACACCGGGGAGCTGTTTTTT	TRBV7-9	TRBJ2-2	NA	few
CASHDAGQHSNGYTF	TGTGCCAGCCATGACGCAGGGCAGCACTCAAATGGCTACACCTTC	TRBV7-9	TRBJ1-2	NA	NA
CASSSDSYSNQPQHF	TGTGCCAGCAGTTCTGACAGTTATAGCAATCAGCCCCAGCATTTT	TRBV12-3/TRBV12-4	TRBJ1-5	NA	many
CASKSGITYNEQFF	TGCGCCAGCAAATCCGGGATCACATACAATGAGCAGTTCTTC	TRBV5-1	TRBJ2-1	NA	NA
CASSPIGKAGGPVQFF	TGTGCCAGCAGCCCAATAGGTAAAGCGGGAGGGCCTGTGCAGTTCTTC	TRBV6-2/TRBV6-3	TRBJ2-1	TRBD2	NA
CSVDGLAGHEQYF	TGCAGCGTCGACGGACTAGCAGGACACGAGCAGTACTTC	TRBV29-1	TRBJ2-7	TRBD2	NA
CSVAAGTGRDEQYF	TGCAGCGTTGCCGCCGGGACAGGGCGGGACGAGCAGTACTTC	TRBV29-1	TRBJ2-7	TRBD1	many
CASSLAGIETQYF	TGTGCCAGCAGTTTGGCAGGGATAGAGACCCAGTACTTC	TRBV28	TRBJ2-5	NA	many
CASIGQGKKTQYF	TGTGCCAGCATCGGACAGGGGAAAAAGACCCAGTACTTC	TRBV2	TRBJ2-5	TRBD1	NA
CASSLLAEIYNEQFF	TGTGCCAGCAGTTTACTAGCGGAAATATACAATGAGCAGTTCTTC	TRBV28	TRBJ2-1	TRBD2	many
CASGRNVDGYTF	TGTGCCAGCGGACGGAATGTCGATGGCTACACCTTC	TRBV3-1	TRBJ1-2	NA	NA
CATSARGSGNTIYF	TGTGCCACCAGCGCCAGGGGCTCTGGAAACACCATATATTTT	TRBV15	TRBJ1-3	NA	many
CASSLAGITDTQYF	TGTGCCAGCAGCTTGGCGGGAATCACAGATACGCAGTATTTT	TRBV7-2	TRBJ2-3	NA	many
CSVGALSGSEQFF	TGCAGCGTTGGGGCCCTTAGCGGGAGCGAGCAGTTCTTC	TRBV29-1	TRBJ2-1	TRBD2	few
CASSQAHWGGTGELFF	TGCGCCAGCAGCCAAGCCCACTGGGGGGGCACCGGGGAGCTGTTTTTT	TRBV4-1	TRBJ2-2	TRBD2	few
CASTVPGGLDYEQYF	TGTGCCAGCACTGTTCCGGGAGGGCTTGATTACGAGCAGTACTTC	TRBV28	TRBJ2-7	TRBD2	many
CASSLGRTGQGSTDTQYF	TGTGCCAGCAGCTTGGGAAGGACAGGCCAGGGGAGTACAGATACGCAGTATTTT	TRBV5-8	TRBJ2-3	TRBD1	NA
CASSQGGGGPQETQYF	TGCGCCAGCAGCCAAGGGGGGGGGGGCCCCCAAGAGACCCAGTACTTC	TRBV4-1	TRBJ2-5	NA	NA